The rows below give T cell receptor beta chains drawn from one sample of a study of spatial heterogeneity in lung cancer. TCRdb used MiXCR to reprocess the 5' RACE reads, holding one entry per CDR3 protein. The sample has tens of thousands of distinct CDR3 sequences, 5.2% seen once; the top ten hold about 30%. The specimen was PBMCs, collected at surgery. The receptor source for this set is a female donor with early-stage non-small cell lung cancer. CDR3s include the opening cysteine and the closing phenylalanine or tryptophan. A D gene is named only where the DNA matches it firmly. Only part of the rows carry a size: once, few, many, or a class if the clone is expanded.

cdr3_length	d_call	clone_size	j_call	v_call	cdr3_nt	cdr3_aa
14	.	many	TRBJ1-1	TRBV28	TGTGCCAGCAGTTTGACTCCTAGGAACACTGAAGCTTTCTTT	CASSLTPRNTEAFF
14	TRBD1	.	TRBJ1-5	TRBV6-1	TGTGCCAGCAGCTTTACAGGGGGCGGTCAGCCCCAGCATTTT	CASSFTGGGQPQHF
17	TRBD2	.	TRBJ2-7	TRBV5-6	TGTGCCAGCAGCTTGGAGGGACTAGCGGGACCGACCTACGAGCAGTACTTC	CASSLEGLAGPTYEQYF
12	.	.	TRBJ1-6	TRBV7-9	TGTGCCAGCAGCCGGGATTGGGGGCCCCTCCACTTT	CASSRDWGPLHF
14	TRBD1	many	TRBJ1-6	TRBV5-1	TGCGCCAGCAGCAGGACAGGGCTAGGCTCACCCCTCCACTTT	CASSRTGLGSPLHF
15	TRBD1	.	TRBJ2-5	TRBV5-5	TGTGCCAGCAGCTCCAGGACAGGGGGGGAGGAGACCCAGTACTTC	CASSSRTGGEETQYF
14	.	many	TRBJ2-7	TRBV29-1	TGCAGCGTTGAAGACCCGGACAGACTCTACGAGCAGTACTTC	CSVEDPDRLYEQYF
14	TRBD1	many	TRBJ2-4	TRBV11-2	TGTGCCAGCAGCTCCCTCAGAGGGGGCAACATTCAGTACTTC	CASSSLRGGNIQYF
14	.	many	TRBJ1-4	TRBV5-1	TGCGCCAGCAGCCCAGCAGCAACTAATGAAAAACTGTTTTTT	CASSPAATNEKLFF
13	.	.	TRBJ1-6	TRBV4-3	TGCGCCAGCAGCGCGGAGGAGGGTTCACCCCTCCACTTT	CASSAEEGSPLHF
14	.	.	TRBJ2-5	TRBV12-3/TRBV12-4	TGTGCCAGCAGTTCCTCCGGGACTCCCGGGACCCAGTACTTC	CASSSSGTPGTQYF